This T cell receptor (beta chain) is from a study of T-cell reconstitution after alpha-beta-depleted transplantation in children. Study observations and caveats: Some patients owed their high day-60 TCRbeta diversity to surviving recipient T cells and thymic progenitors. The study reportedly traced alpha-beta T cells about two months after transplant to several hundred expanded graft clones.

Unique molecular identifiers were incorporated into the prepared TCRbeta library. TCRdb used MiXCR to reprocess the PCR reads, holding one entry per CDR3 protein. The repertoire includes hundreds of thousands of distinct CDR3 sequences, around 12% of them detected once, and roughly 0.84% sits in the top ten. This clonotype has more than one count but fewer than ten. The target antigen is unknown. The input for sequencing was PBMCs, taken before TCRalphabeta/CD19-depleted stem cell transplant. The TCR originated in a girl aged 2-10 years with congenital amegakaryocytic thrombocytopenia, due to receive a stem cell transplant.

This CDR3 is CASSGRGLPPNYGYTF. CDR3 bases: TGTGCCAGCAGTGGCAGGGGCCTTCCCCCCAACTATGGCTACACCTTC. The J gene is TRBJ1-2, the V gene TRBV12-3 or TRBV12-4, with D possibly being TRBD1 (6 bases). There are 16 residues in the CDR3. Trimming removed 5 bases at V and 2 bases at J, with 18 bases between.